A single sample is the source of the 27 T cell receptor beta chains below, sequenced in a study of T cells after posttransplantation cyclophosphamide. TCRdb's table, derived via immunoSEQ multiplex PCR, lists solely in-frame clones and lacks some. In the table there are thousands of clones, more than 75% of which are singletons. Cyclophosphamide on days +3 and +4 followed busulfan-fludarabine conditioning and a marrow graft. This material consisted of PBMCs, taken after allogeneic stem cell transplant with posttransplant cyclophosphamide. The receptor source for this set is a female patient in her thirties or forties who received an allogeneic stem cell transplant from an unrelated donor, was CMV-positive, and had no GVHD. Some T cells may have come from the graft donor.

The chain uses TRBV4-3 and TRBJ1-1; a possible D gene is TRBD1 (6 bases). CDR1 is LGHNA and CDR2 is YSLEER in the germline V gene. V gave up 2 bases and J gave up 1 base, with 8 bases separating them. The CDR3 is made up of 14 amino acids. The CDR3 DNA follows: TGCGCCAGCAGCCAACGGGACAAGAACACTGAAGCTTTCTTT. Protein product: CASSQRDKNTEAFF.

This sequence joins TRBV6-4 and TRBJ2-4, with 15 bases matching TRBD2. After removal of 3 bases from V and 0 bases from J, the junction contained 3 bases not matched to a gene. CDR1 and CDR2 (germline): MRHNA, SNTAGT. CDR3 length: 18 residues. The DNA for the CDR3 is TGTGCCAGCAGTGAGGGACTAGCGGGGGGACTAGCCAAAAACATTCAGTACTTC. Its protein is CASSEGLAGGLAKNIQYF.

The CDR3 DNA reads as TGCGCCAGCAGCTTAGGGACAGGGAGGCACTATGGCTACACCTTC. This gives the protein CASSLGTGRHYGYTF. V is TRBV5-1 and J is TRBJ1-2; 9 bases match TRBD1. Trimming removed 2 bases from V and 3 bases from J; junction bases left unmatched: 5. The CDR3 contains 15 residues. Germline-derived CDR1 and CDR2 are SGHRS and YFSETQ.

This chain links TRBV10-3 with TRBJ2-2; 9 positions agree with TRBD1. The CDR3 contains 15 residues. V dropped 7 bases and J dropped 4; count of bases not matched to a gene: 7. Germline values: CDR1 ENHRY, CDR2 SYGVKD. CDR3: CAINPRQGVTGELFF. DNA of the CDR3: TGTGCCATCAACCCCCGACAGGGGGTCACCGGGGAGCTGTTTTTT.

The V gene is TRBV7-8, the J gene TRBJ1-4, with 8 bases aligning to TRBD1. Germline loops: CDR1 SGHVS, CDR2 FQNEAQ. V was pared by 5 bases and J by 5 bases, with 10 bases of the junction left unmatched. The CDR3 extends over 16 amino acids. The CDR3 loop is CASSPGRDRRNEKLFF. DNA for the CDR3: TGTGCCAGCAGCCCTGGCCGGGACAGGAGAAATGAAAAACTGTTTTTT.

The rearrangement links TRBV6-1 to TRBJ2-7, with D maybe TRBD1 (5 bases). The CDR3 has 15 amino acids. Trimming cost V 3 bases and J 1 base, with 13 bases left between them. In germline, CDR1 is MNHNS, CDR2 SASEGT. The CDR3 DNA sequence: TGTGCCAGCAGTGACCGGCGTACAGGTTCCTACGAGCAGTACTTC. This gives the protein CASSDRRTGSYEQYF.

CDR3 loop: CASSVGEGTDTQYF. Here the CDR3 DNA reads TGTGCCAGCAGCGTAGGGGAGGGGACAGATACGCAGTATTTT. The gene calls are TRBV9 and TRBJ2-3; TRBD2 aligns across 7 bases. CDR3 length: 14 residues. CDR1 SGDLS and CDR2 YYNGEE come from the germline V gene. After removal of 0 bases from V and 3 bases from J, the junction contained 1 base not matched to a gene.

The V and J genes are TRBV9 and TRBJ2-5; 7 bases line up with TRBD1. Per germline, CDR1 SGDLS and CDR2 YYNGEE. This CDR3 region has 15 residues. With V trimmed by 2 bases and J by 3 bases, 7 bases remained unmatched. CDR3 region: CASSVTGTAKETQYF. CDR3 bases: TGTGCCAGCAGCGTTACCGGGACAGCAAAAGAGACCCAGTACTTC. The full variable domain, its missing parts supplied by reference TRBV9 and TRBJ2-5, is DSGVTQTPKHLITATGQRVTLRCSPRSGDLSVYWYQQSLDQGLQFLIQYYNGEERAKGNILERFSAQQFPDLHSELNLSSLELGDSALYFCASSVTGTAKETQYFGPGTRLLVL.

The CDR3 region has the DNA TGTGCCAGCAGCCCCCGTCGGGACACCGGGGAGCTGTTTTTT. This codes for CASSPRRDTGELFF. V usage is TRBV6-6 and J usage is TRBJ2-2; D is uncertain. The CDR3 spans 14 residues. V lost 6 bases to trimming and J lost 3 bases, with 11 bases between them. Germline V gene sequence: CDR1 MNHNY, CDR2 SVGAGI (reference sequence).

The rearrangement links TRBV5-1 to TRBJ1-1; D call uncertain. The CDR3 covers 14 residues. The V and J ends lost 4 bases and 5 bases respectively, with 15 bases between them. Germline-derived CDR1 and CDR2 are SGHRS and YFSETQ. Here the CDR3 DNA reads TGCGCCAGCAGCCCCCAAGACATGACGACTGAAGCTTTCTTT. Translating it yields CASSPQDMTTEAFF.

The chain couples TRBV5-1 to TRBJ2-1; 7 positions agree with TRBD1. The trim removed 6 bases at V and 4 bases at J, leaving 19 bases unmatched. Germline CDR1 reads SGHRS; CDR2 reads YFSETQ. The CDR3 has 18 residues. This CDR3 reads CASTRESVTGAHYNEQFF. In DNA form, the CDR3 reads TGCGCCAGCACCAGGGAATCAGTTACAGGGGCGCATTACAATGAGCAGTTCTTC. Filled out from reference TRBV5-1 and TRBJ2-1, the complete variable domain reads KAGVTQTPRYLIKTRGQQVTLSCSPISGHRSVSWYQQTPGQGLQFLFEYFSETQRNKGNFPGRFSGRQFSNSRSEMNVSTLELGDSALYLCASTRESVTGAHYNEQFFGPGTRLTVL.

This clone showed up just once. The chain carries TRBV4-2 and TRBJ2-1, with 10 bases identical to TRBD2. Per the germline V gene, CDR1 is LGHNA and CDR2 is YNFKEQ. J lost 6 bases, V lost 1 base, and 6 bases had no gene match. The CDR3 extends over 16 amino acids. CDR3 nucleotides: TGTGCCAGCAGCCAAGGGAAGCGGGGGGGAGTCAATGAGCAGTTCTTC. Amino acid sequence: CASSQGKRGGVNEQFF.

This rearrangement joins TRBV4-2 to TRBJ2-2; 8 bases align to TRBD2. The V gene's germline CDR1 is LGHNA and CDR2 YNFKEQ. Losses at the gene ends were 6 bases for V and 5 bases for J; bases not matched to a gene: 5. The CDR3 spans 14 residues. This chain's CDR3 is CASRERGKTGELFF. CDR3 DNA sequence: TGTGCCAGCAGGGAGCGGGGGAAAACCGGGGAGCTGTTTTTT.

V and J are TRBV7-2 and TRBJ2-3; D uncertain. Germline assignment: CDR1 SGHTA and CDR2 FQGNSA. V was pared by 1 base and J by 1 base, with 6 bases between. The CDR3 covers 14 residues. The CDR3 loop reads CASSLGGRTDTQYF. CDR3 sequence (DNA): TGTGCCAGCAGCTTAGGCGGCCGCACAGATACGCAGTATTTT.

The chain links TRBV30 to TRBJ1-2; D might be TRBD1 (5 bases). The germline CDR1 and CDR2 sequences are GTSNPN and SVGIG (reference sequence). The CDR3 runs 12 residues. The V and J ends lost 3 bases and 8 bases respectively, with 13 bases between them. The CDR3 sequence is CAWSLPGVGYTF. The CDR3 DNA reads TGTGCCTGGAGCCTCCCGGGGGTCGGCTACACCTTC.

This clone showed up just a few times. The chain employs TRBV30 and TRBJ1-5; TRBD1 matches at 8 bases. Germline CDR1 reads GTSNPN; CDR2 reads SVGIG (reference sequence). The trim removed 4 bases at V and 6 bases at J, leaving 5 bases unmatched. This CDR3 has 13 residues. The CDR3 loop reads CAWTPGGSQPQHF. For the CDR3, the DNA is TGTGCCTGGACGCCAGGGGGCTCTCAGCCCCAGCATTTT.

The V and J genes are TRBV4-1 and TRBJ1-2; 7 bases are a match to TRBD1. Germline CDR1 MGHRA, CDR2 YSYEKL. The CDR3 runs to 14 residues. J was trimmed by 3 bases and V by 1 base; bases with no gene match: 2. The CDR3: CASSQAGTDYGYTF. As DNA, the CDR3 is TGCGCCAGCAGCCAAGCCGGGACAGACTATGGCTACACCTTC.

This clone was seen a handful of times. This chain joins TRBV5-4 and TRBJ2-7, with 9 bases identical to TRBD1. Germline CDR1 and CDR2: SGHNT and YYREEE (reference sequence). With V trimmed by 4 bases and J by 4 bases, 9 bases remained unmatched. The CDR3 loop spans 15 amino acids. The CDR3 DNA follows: TGTGCCAGCAGCACGAGGGGACAGGGTTTATACGAGCAGTACTTC. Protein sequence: CASSTRGQGLYEQYF.

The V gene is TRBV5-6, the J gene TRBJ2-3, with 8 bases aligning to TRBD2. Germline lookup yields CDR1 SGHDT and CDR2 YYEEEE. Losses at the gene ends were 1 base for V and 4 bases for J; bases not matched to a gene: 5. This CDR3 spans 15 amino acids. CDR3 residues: CASSLRGGRADTQYF. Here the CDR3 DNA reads TGTGCCAGCAGCTTGCGGGGGGGGAGGGCAGATACGCAGTATTTT.

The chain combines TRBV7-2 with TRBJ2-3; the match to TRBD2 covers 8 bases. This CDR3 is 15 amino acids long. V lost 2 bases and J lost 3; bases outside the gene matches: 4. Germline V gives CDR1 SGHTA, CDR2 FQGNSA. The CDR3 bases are TGTGCCAGCAGCTTATACCGGGGGGGGACAGATACGCAGTATTTT. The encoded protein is CASSLYRGGTDTQYF.

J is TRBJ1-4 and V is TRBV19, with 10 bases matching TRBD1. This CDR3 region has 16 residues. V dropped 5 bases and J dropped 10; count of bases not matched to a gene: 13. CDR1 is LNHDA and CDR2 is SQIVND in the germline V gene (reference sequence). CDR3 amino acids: CASSSTPGTGAPKLFF. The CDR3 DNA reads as TGTGCCAGTAGTTCAACTCCGGGGACAGGGGCTCCAAAACTGTTTTTT. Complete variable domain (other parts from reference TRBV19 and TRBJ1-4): DGGITQSPKYLFRKEGQNVTLSCEQNLNHDAMYWYRQDPGQGLRLIYYSQIVNDFQKGDIAEGYSVSREKKESFPLTVTSAQKNPTAFYLCASSSTPGTGAPKLFFGSGTQLSVL.

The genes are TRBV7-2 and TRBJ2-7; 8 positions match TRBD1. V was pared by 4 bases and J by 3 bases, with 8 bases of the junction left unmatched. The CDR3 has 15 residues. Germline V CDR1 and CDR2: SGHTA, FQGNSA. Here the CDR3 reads CASSSGQGGFYEQYF. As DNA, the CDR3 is TGTGCCAGCAGCTCTGGACAGGGCGGTTTCTACGAGCAGTACTTC.

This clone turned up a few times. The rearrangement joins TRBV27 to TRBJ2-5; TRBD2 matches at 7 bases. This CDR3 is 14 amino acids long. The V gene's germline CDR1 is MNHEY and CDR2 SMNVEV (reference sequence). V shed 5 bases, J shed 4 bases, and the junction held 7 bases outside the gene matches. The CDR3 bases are TGTGCCAGCAGTCGACCGGGACTAACAGAGACCCAGTACTTC. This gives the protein CASSRPGLTETQYF.

The CDR3 loop reads CASSQASGQAGGYTF. The CDR3 DNA follows: TGTGCCAGCAGTCAAGCGTCTGGACAGGCCGGTGGCTACACCTTC. The chain carries TRBV6-6 and TRBJ1-2, with 7 bases matching TRBD1. Germline CDR1 and CDR2: MNHNY and SVGAGI (reference sequence). The V gene end was trimmed by 5 bases and the J gene end by 7 bases; junction bases not matched to a gene: 13. The CDR3 has 15 amino acids.

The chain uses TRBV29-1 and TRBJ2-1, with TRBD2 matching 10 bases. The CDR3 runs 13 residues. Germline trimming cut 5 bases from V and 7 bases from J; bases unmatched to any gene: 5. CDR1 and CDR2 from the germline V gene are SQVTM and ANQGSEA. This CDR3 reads CSVQRGGLNEQFF. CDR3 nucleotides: TGCAGCGTTCAGCGGGGGGGCCTGAATGAGCAGTTCTTC.

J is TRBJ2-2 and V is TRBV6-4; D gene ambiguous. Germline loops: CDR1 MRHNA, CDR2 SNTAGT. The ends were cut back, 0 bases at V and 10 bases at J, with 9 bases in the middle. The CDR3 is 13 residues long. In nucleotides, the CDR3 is TGTGCCAGCAGTGACTCAGAGGTTCCGGAGCTGTTTTTT. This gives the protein CASSDSEVPELFF.

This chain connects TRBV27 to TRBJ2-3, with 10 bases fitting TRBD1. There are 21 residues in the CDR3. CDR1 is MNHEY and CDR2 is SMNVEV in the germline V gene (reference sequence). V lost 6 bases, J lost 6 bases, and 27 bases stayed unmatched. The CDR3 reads CASSRAPPGQGFRSYSDTQYF. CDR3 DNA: TGTGCCAGCAGCCGCGCCCCACCGGGACAGGGGTTTAGGTCGTATTCGGATACGCAGTATTTT.